A selection of T cell receptor beta chains follows, all from one sample in a study of CD8+CD57+ T cells in acquired aplastic anemia. TCRdb redid the calling of the reads with MiXCR, one entry per CDR3 protein. Among about 420,000 distinct CDR3 sequences listed, 60% to 80% were seen once. The material sequenced was sorted CD4+, CD8+, or CD8+CD57+ T cells (not recorded which) from PBMCs. These receptors were collected from a human donor in good health, serving as a control. CDR3s include the opening cysteine and the closing phenylalanine or tryptophan. A D gene is named only where the DNA matches it firmly. Clone size, where shown, is once, few, many, or a class for clones that have expanded.

TRBV19	TRBJ1-6	few	.	TGTGCCAGTATCAGAGCCCCCAATTCACCCCTCCACTTT	CASIRAPNSPLHF
TRBV6-1	TRBJ1-4	many	TRBD1	TGTGCCAGCAGTGGTGCAGGGGGCCCCAATGAAAAACTGTTTTTT	CASSGAGGPNEKLFF
TRBV4-2	TRBJ2-7	.	TRBD2	TGTGCCAGCAGCAAAGAATTAGCGGGGGGGTCCTACGAGCAGTACTTC	CASSKELAGGSYEQYF
TRBV7-2	TRBJ2-3	.	.	TGTGCCAGCAGCAAGAAAGGTGAACAAGAGCGGTCCCAGTATTTT	CASSKKGEQERSQYF
TRBV11-2	TRBJ2-7	.	TRBD2	TGTGCCAGCAGCACCGAGTTTAGCGGGGGGGCCGGGGAGCTGTACTTC	CASSTEFSGGAGELYF
TRBV19	TRBJ2-7	.	TRBD1	TGTGCCAGTAGTAAAGGAAGACAGGGGGCGCTCGAGCAGTACTTC	CASSKGRQGALEQYF
TRBV9	TRBJ2-5	.	.	TGTGCCAGCAGCTTTGCTGCATCTAGTGGGAAACAGTACTTC	CASSFAASSGKQYF
TRBV5-8	TRBJ2-7	.	.	TGTGCCAGCAGCTCCCGACGACACGAGCAGTACTTC	CASSSRRHEQYF
TRBV29-1	TRBJ1-2	.	TRBD1	TGCAGCGTTTCGGGACAGGGCCATGGCTACACCTTC	CSVSGQGHGYTF
TRBV5-5	TRBJ2-3	.	TRBD1	TGTGCCAGCAGCTTCTCCAGGGGGAACACAGATACGCAGTATTTT	CASSFSRGNTDTQYF
TRBV6-6	TRBJ1-4	many	TRBD1	TGTGCCAGCACCCGACAGGGGGCCGGTGAAAAACTGTTTTTT	CASTRQGAGEKLFF
TRBV9	TRBJ2-7	.	.	TGTGCCAGCAGCGACCCGTCGAGAGGCCCTTCTGACTTC	CASSDPSRGPSDF
TRBV4-3	TRBJ1-1	.	TRBD1	TGCGCCAGCAGCTTTTCAGGGGGCACGAACACTGAAGCTTTCTTT	CASSFSGGTNTEAFF
TRBV7-9	TRBJ1-6	.	.	TGCGCCAGCAGCCAAGACCGCGGCAGGTGGCACTACGAGCTCCACTTT	CASSQDRGRWHYELHF
TRBV4-3	TRBJ2-1	many	TRBD2	TGCGCCAGCAGCCAAGAGGTGCGGGGGGCATTAATAGGTGAGCAGTTCTTC	CASSQEVRGALIGEQFF
TRBV7-2	TRBJ2-5	.	.	TGTGCCAGCAGCCGGGGGGCCCAAGAGACCCCCCACTTCTTC	CASSRGAQETPHFF
TRBV20-1	TRBJ1-2	.	.	TGCAGTGCTAGATCCGGGCGAGGCTACGCCTTC	CSARSGRGYAF
TRBV29-1	TRBJ2-5	.	.	TGCAGCGTTGAGACGGGGTATGGGGAGACCCAGTACTTC	CSVETGYGETQYF
TRBV7-9	TRBJ2-7	.	.	TGTGCCAGCAGCAGAGGGCCGAGGGGTTACGCGCAGTACTTC	CASSRGPRGYAQYF
TRBV12-3/TRBV12-4	TRBJ1-6	.	.	TGTGCCAGCAACGGGTCAGGCGGGGACAATTCACCCCTCCACTTT	CASNGSGGDNSPLHF
TRBV30	TRBJ2-7	many	TRBD2	TGTGCCTGGAGTGACGGGGGGGGATGGAGTGAGCAGTACTTC	CAWSDGGGWSEQYF
TRBV4-1	TRBJ1-2	many	.	TGCGCCAGCAGCCAAGAGTCGGGGCGCACCCTGGGCGGGGATGGCTACACCTTC	CASSQESGRTLGGDGYTF
TRBV9	TRBJ1-2	.	.	TGTGCCAGCAGCTCTGGACATCGTACCCGGGGCTACACCTTC	CASSSGHRTRGYTF
TRBV6-2/TRBV6-3	TRBJ2-1	.	TRBD2	TGTGCCAGCAGTTACTCCCGAGCGGGAGGGTTCGATGAGCAGTTCTTC	CASSYSRAGGFDEQFF
TRBV5-1	TRBJ1-4	.	.	TGTGCCAGCAGCTTACAGAGAGGAGCAAATGAAAAACTGTTTTTT	CASSLQRGANEKLFF
TRBV2	TRBJ1-5	once	.	TGTGCCAGCAGTACGACGGATTACCAAGAGACCCAGCATTTT	CASSTTDYQETQHF
TRBV2	TRBJ2-1	.	TRBD1	TGTGCCAGCAGCGAAGACAGGGACAATGAGCAGTTCTTC	CASSEDRDNEQFF
TRBV11-2	TRBJ2-3	.	TRBD2	TGTGCCAGCAGCCACCTAGCGGGGGGCACAGATACGCAGTATTTT	CASSHLAGGTDTQYF
TRBV5-1	TRBJ1-6	.	.	TGCGCCAGCAGCTTGCGACAGGATGACACACCCCTCCACTTT	CASSLRQDDTPLHF
TRBV10-2	TRBJ1-6	.	.	TGTGCCAGCAGTCGACAGGAGTCAGGATCCACCATCCACTTT	CASSRQESGSTIHF
TRBV9	TRBJ1-1	.	.	TGTGCCAGCAGCGCCCACGGAACAGTGAACACTGAAGCTTTCTTT	CASSAHGTVNTEAFF
TRBV15	TRBJ2-7	.	.	TGTGCCACCAGCAGAGATGGTCGTTCCTACGAGCAGTACTTC	CATSRDGRSYEQYF
TRBV2	TRBJ2-5	.	TRBD2	TGTGCCAGCAGTCCCAGGGCGGGACTAGCGGGGGCCCTCGAAGAGACCCAGTACTTC	CASSPRAGLAGALEETQYF
TRBV19	TRBJ2-5	.	TRBD2	TGTGCCAGTAGTATCTGGCGGGGGGGCTATGAGACCCAGTACTTC	CASSIWRGGYETQYF
TRBV7-3	TRBJ1-1	.	.	TGTGCCAGCAGCATTAGAGGGAGGGGAAGCACTGAAGCTTTCTTT	CASSIRGRGSTEAFF
TRBV15	TRBJ2-2	.	.	TGTGCCAGCAGAATAAATAGGGGGTTGGACCCCGGGGAGCTGTTGTTT	CASRINRGLDPGELLF
TRBV15	TRBJ2-7	few	.	TGTGCCACCAGCAGAGATGATAGCGGAACCTATGCGCAGTACTTC	CATSRDDSGTYAQYF
TRBV7-8	TRBJ2-2	many	.	TGTGCCAGCAGCTTATTCGAGGAGCTGTTTTTT	CASSLFEELFF
TRBV6-5	TRBJ2-3	.	.	TGTGCCAGCAGTAGACAGAGCACAGATACGCAGTATTTT	CASSRQSTDTQYF
TRBV5-1	TRBJ1-2	.	.	TGCGCCAGCACCCTGGACAGCTATGGCTACACCTTC	CASTLDSYGYTF
TRBV5-1	TRBJ2-1	.	.	TGCGCCAGCAGCTTCCCCTATCAAGGGAATGAGCAGTTCTTC	CASSFPYQGNEQFF
TRBV24-1	TRBJ2-1	.	.	TGTGCCACCAGTGATTTGTCAGACAATGAGCAGTTCTTC	CATSDLSDNEQFF
TRBV7-2	TRBJ2-1	.	.	TGTGCCAGCAGCTTATTTACAGGGCTTCGGGGTCGCCAACCGTTCTTC	CASSLFTGLRGRQPFF
TRBV7-8	TRBJ1-1	.	.	TGTGCCAGCAGCCTCGGTCGACAGGAGAACACTGAAGACTTCTTT	CASSLGRQENTEDFF
TRBV12-3/TRBV12-4	TRBJ1-5	many	TRBD1	TGTGCCAGCAGCCCGACAGGGCCGGGCAATCAGCCCCAGCATTTT	CASSPTGPGNQPQHF
TRBV6-1	TRBJ1-2	.	TRBD1	TGTGCCAGCATTTTTGGACAGGGATCCGACTATGGCTACACCTTC	CASIFGQGSDYGYTF
TRBV14	TRBJ2-3	.	.	TGTGCCAGCAGCCAAAGAAGGGGCAGCCTGAACACTGAGTATTTT	CASSQRRGSLNTEYF
TRBV7-8	TRBJ1-5	many	TRBD1	TGTGCCAGCAGCAACCTACAGGGGTTGGGTCAGCCCCAGCATTTT	CASSNLQGLGQPQHF
TRBV20-1	TRBJ1-2	.	.	.	CSATGAFFGYTF